This T cell receptor (beta chain) was identified in a study of a mutant IDH1 vaccine in newly diagnosed glioma. The method was immunoSEQ multiplex PCR; TCRdb's version includes in-frame clones alone and lacks a portion of them. The table records some 42,000 clones, 65% to 90% of them present only once. The CDR3 totals 14 residues. Germline lookup yields CDR1 GTSNPN and CDR2 SVGIG (reference sequence). Trimming removed 1 base at V and 2 bases at J, with 9 bases between. Time point given: week 35, safety follow-up. With topical imiquimod, each dose of the vaccine consisted of 300 ug of mutant IDH1 20-mer peptide. Worth noting for this clone: The antigen is unknown.

This sample comprised PBMCs, obtained from a glioma patient whose treatment included an IDH1 peptide vaccine. The TCR comes from a woman aged 50 to 60 with glioma. This rearrangement joins TRBV30 to TRBJ1-5; no reliable D call. As DNA, the CDR3 is TGTGCCTGGAGTGGGGGTATGCGCAATCAGCCCCAGCATTTT. As protein: CAWSGGMRNQPQHF.